Listed below are T cell receptor beta chains from one sample, sequenced in a study of beta chain features in type 1 diabetes. Generated by immunoSEQ multiplex PCR, the TCRdb table keeps only in-frame clones and is missing some. The sample shows hundreds of thousands of clones, over 12% of them seen only once. What was sequenced was naive CD4+ T cells from blood. These receptors were collected from a man aged 18 to 30 with type 1 diabetes. CDR3s include the opening cysteine and the closing phenylalanine or tryptophan. D genes are given only for firm matches. Size tells how often a clone was seen (once, few, many) or the class of an expanded clone, and some rows leave it out.

TRBV9	-	TRBJ2-3	-	CASSPSGADRTDTQYF	TGTGCCAGCAGCCCTTCAGGGGCAGACCGCACAGATACGCAGTATTTT
TRBV5-1	few	TRBJ2-3	TRBD2	CASSLRLAGGPVDTQYF	TGCGCCAGCAGCCTACGACTAGCGGGGGGCCCCGTGGATACGCAGTATTTT
TRBV7-2	few	TRBJ2-7	TRBD1	CASSLGRDRVYEQYF	TGTGCCAGCAGCTTAGGGCGGGACAGGGTATACGAGCAGTACTTC
TRBV4-2	-	TRBJ2-3	TRBD2	CASAGSGGAPDTQYF	TGTGCCAGCGCCGGGTCGGGGGGGGCCCCCGATACGCAGTATTTT
TRBV18	-	TRBJ1-1	-	CASSPGPTEAFF	TGTGCCAGCTCACCAGGCCCTACTGAAGCTTTCTTT
TRBV9	few	TRBJ2-2	-	CASDIASRNTGELFF	TGTGCCAGCGATATAGCTAGCCGTAACACCGGGGAGCTGTTTTTT
TRBV9	-	TRBJ2-3	-	CASSTGRDRTDTQYF	TGTGCCAGCAGCACAGGGAGGGATCGCACAGATACGCAGTATTTT
TRBV13	-	TRBJ1-1	TRBD1	CASRQTGGVNTEAFF	TGTGCCAGCAGACAGACAGGGGGCGTGAACACTGAAGCTTTCTTT
TRBV6-5	few	TRBJ1-5	TRBD1	CASRTGAQPQHF	TGTGCCAGCAGGACAGGGGCTCAGCCCCAGCATTTT
TRBV5-6	few	TRBJ2-3	-	CASSWRTRPGTDTQYF	TGTGCCAGCAGCTGGCGGACGCGTCCTGGCACAGATACGCAGTATTTT
TRBV7-9	-	TRBJ2-7	TRBD2	CASSFGTSLYEQYF	TGTGCCAGCAGCTTTGGGACTAGCCTGTACGAGCAGTACTTC
TRBV6-7	few	TRBJ2-1	-	CASSRSRLGSLDEQFF	TGTGCCAGCAGCCGCAGCCGTTTGGGCTCCTTGGATGAGCAGTTCTTC
TRBV6-6	few	TRBJ2-1	-	CASSYSIADNEQFF	TGTGCCAGCAGTTACTCGATTGCGGACAATGAGCAGTTCTTC
TRBV18	-	TRBJ2-7	TRBD1	CASSPRTGENEQYF	TGTGCCAGCTCACCCCGGACAGGGGAAAACGAGCAGTACTTC
TRBV14	few	TRBJ2-1	TRBD2	CASSSRTSGNYNEQFF	TGTGCCAGCAGCTCTCGGACTAGCGGAAACTACAATGAGCAGTTCTTC
TRBV7-9	-	TRBJ2-7	-	CASSFTRQGHEQYF	TGTGCCAGCAGCTTTACGCGGCAGGGCCACGAGCAGTACTTC
TRBV25-1	few	TRBJ2-3	-	CASGNRDISTDTQYF	TGTGCCAGCGGGAACCGGGACATCAGCACAGATACGCAGTATTTT
TRBV2	few	TRBJ2-5	-	CASQLETQYF	TGTGCCAGTCAATTAGAGACCCAGTACTTC
TRBV21-1	few	TRBJ2-6	-	CASSKEEWQREFCGANVLTF	TGTGCCAGCAGCAAAGAGGAGTGGCAGCGGGAGTTTTGTGGGGCCAACGTCCTGACTTTC
TRBV5-1	-	TRBJ1-1	-	CASSLEDTEAFF	TGCGCCAGCAGCTTAGAGGACACTGAAGCTTTCTTT
TRBV30	few	TRBJ1-3	-	CAWSSGNTIYF	TGTGCCTGGAGTTCAGGAAACACCATATATTTT
TRBV30	few	TRBJ2-5	-	CAWGGARGETQYF	TGTGCCTGGGGAGGGGCTAGGGGTGAGACCCAGTACTTC
TRBV6-5	few	TRBJ1-1	-	CASSYRRNTEAFF	TGTGCCAGCAGTTACCGAAGGAACACTGAAGCTTTCTTT
TRBV7-2	few	TRBJ1-1	-	CASSPRRGMNTEAFF	TGTGCCAGCAGCCCTCGTAGAGGGATGAACACTGAAGCTTTCTTT
TRBV6-5	-	TRBJ1-2	-	CASSYFGANGYTF	TGTGCCAGCAGTTACTTCGGAGCGAATGGCTACACCTTC
TRBV29-1	few	TRBJ1-2	-	CSVEDGAGYGYTF	TGCAGCGTTGAAGACGGGGCCGGCTATGGCTACACCTTC